The clone carrying this T cell receptor beta chain was detected only once. The data are from a study of T cell responses to AZD1222 COVID-19 vaccine. The method was immunoSEQ multiplex PCR; TCRdb's version includes in-frame clones alone and lacks a portion of them. This table holds 65,000 to 75,000 clones, 75% to 85% found once. V gave up 1 base and J gave up 6 bases, with 15 bases separating them. The CDR3 consists of 16 residues. Looked up from germline, CDR1 is LGHNT and CDR2 is FRNRAP. The sequence was obtained from an adult in good health. The specimen comprised peripheral blood, sampled on day 0 of AZD1222 vaccination. The rearrangement links TRBV12-5 to TRBJ2-2; D is uncertain. In DNA form, the CDR3 reads TGTGCTAGTGGTTTGGGAAGATACTTAACACCCGGGGAGCTGTTTTTT. Its translation: CASGLGRYLTPGELFF.